This T cell receptor beta chain originates from a study of blood T cells in healthy people across ages. Through a sample-barcoded 5' primer and a J-beta primer mix, a second PCR was run for roughly 7 to 12 cycles. Template switching added a 12-random-nucleotide identifier to every cDNA molecule. TCRdb re-derived calls from the 5' RACE reads in MiXCR, one entry per CDR3 protein. The data hold some 890,000 distinct CDR3 sequences, with 25% to 30% observed a single time. This same sample was also part of a study on T cells of mothers and their children.

The source material was blood. The clonotype was recovered from a middle-aged woman in good health.

CDR3 residues: CASSARDSNSPLHF. CDR3 nucleotides: TGTGCCAGCAGTGCCCGGGATAGCAATTCACCCCTCCACTTT. This chain joins TRBV27 and TRBJ1-6; D is uncertain. The CDR3 is 14 residues long. Per germline, CDR1 MNHEY and CDR2 SMNVEV (reference sequence). Trimming shortened V by 5 bases and J by 7 bases, and 12 bases separated the two germline ends.